Sequencing of this T cell receptor beta chain was carried out in a study of CD8 T cells in ankylosing spondylitis. General observations from the study: Roughly 8 highly homologous variants made up a TCR beta motif, and this motif appeared characteristic of ankylosing spondylitis blood.

Worth noting for this clonotype: The antigen is undetermined.

Libraries of TCR beta came from quantitative 5'-RACE with molecular barcodes. TCRdb used MiXCR to reprocess the 5' RACE reads, holding one entry per CDR3 protein. The table shows hundreds of thousands of distinct CDR3 sequences, with about 20% occurring only once. V was clipped by 4 bases and J by 0 bases, with 16 bases between them. The CDR3 is made up of 16 amino acids. In germline, CDR1 is SGDLS, CDR2 YYNGEE. This TCR was recovered from a male donor with ankylosing spondylitis or in good health (not recorded which). The sample comprised blood, either unsorted or a sorted T cell fraction (not recorded which). The rearrangement links TRBV9 to TRBJ1-1; maybe TRBD1 (5 bases). DNA for the CDR3: TGTGCCAGCAGCTCCCACCAGGGAGAAATGAACACTGAAGCTTTCTTT. It codes for CASSSHQGEMNTEAFF.